The entry below gives a single T cell receptor beta chain sequence along with its context. Its specificity is unknown. The sequenced target, TCR beta, came from blood CD8+ and CD4+ T cells. Multiple sclerosis controls were treatment-naive patients with stable or active relapsing-remitting disease. This sample stems from a study of CD8 T cells in Susac syndrome. With 5 bases clipped from V and 7 bases from J, the junction kept 7 bases outside the gene matches. The CDR3 contains 14 residues. Germline V gene sequence: CDR1 SQVTM, CDR2 ANQGSEA. Study-level findings and limits: The study conceded that relatively few individuals underwent its TCR sequencing and HLA analysis.

The authors reverse transcribed roughly 0.5 to 1 ug RNA with random hexamers. Amplification of TCR beta CDR3 by immunoSEQ multiplex PCR spanned 54 Vbeta and 13 Jbeta. TCRdb analysed the immunoSEQ multiplex PCR reads with MiXCR anew, one entry per CDR3 protein. Of about 300,000 distinct CDR3 sequences in the sample, about 90% were seen once. Sequencing used CD4+ T cells from PBMCs. The receptor's source is a human donor with multiple sclerosis. The V and J genes are TRBV29-1 and TRBJ2-1; TRBD1 matches at 11 bases. CDR3 amino acids: CSVLLGQGANEQFF. The CDR3 nucleotides are TGCAGCGTTTTACTCGGACAGGGGGCGAATGAGCAGTTCTTC.